Shown below are 3 T cell receptor beta chains from a single sample sequenced in a study of CD8+CD57+ T cells in acquired aplastic anemia. Template material for TCR beta VDJ and CDR3 profiling consisted of genomic DNA. MiXCR, run by TCRdb on the reads, gives a single entry per CDR3 protein. Of over 100,000 distinct CDR3 sequences listed, 41% are singletons. Input material: sorted CD4+, CD8+, or CD8+CD57+ T cells (not recorded which) from PBMCs. The source of these receptors is a human donor in good health, serving as a control.

This chain joins TRBV7-2 and TRBJ2-1, with TRBD1 matching over 7 bases. The V gene's germline CDR1 is SGHTA and CDR2 FQGNSA. This CDR3 is 13 amino acids long. Trimming cost V 6 bases and J 5 bases; bases outside gene matches: 4. The CDR3 DNA sequence: TGTGCCAGCAGAAAAGACAGGGACAATGAGCAGTTCTTC. Translating gives CASRKDRDNEQFF. Full variable domain (missing parts from reference TRBV7-2 and TRBJ2-1): GAGVSQSPSNKVTEKGKDVELRCDPISGHTALYWYRQSLGQGLEFLIYFQGNSAPDKSGLPSDRFSAERTGGSVSTLTIQRTQQEDSAVYLCASRKDRDNEQFFGPGTRLTVL.

J is TRBJ1-3 and V is TRBV15; D is unclear. CDR1 LNHNV and CDR2 YYDKDF come from the germline V gene (reference sequence). Trimming pared 3 bases from V and 6 bases from J, leaving 15 bases between. The CDR3 loop spans 15 amino acids. The CDR3 DNA is TGTGCCACCAGCAGCCCGGGAGGGAGTGAAAACACCATATATTTT. Protein sequence: CATSSPGGSENTIYF.

This clonotype has at least ten counts. The chain couples TRBV29-1 to TRBJ2-2; 11 nucleotides align to TRBD1. Trimming removed 7 bases from V and 3 bases from J; junction bases left unmatched: 4. This CDR3 spans 14 amino acids. Germline V gives CDR1 SQVTM, CDR2 ANQGSEA. CDR3 coding DNA: TGCAGCGCCCGGACAGGGGGCTACACCGGGGAGCTGTTTTTT. This gives the protein CSARTGGYTGELFF.